This T cell receptor (beta chain) derives from a study of human T cells and chemical hapten exposure. There are 13 residues in the CDR3. V was clipped by 3 bases and J by 5 bases; unmatched bases: 3. Germline V gene sequence: CDR1 MDHEN, CDR2 SYDVKM. Time point denoted: pre-sensitization, week 0. Sample treatment: therapeutic diphenylcyclopropenone sensitization with weekly scalp DPC. Separate cDNA molecules received unique molecular identifiers, which the library attached to them. One entry per CDR3 protein, called by TCRdb with MiXCR from the RACE reads. The table records 120,000 or so distinct CDR3 sequences, approximately 12% of them present only once.

This sequence originates from a woman between 18 and 29 years old with alopecia areata. Some clones in this sample may be carry-over from other donors' samples. Specimen: whole blood, collected in connection with sensitization to the hapten diphenylcyclopropenone (DPC). The J gene is TRBJ2-7, the V gene TRBV28; 8 bases map to TRBD1. The CDR3 spells CASSFPDRDEQYF. The CDR3 nucleotides are TGTGCCAGCAGTTTCCCGGACAGGGACGAGCAGTACTTC. The variable domain in full, completed from reference TRBV28 and TRBJ2-7, reads DVKVTQSSRYLVKRTGEKVFLECVQDMDHENMFWYRQDPGLGLRLIYFSYDVKMKEKGDIPEGYSVSREKKERFSLILESASTNQTSMYLCASSFPDRDEQYFGPGTRLTVT.